These 27 T cell receptor beta chains share one sample of origin, sequenced in a study of technical replicates of blood from a few donors. Data came from immunoSEQ multiplex PCR; TCRdb stores just in-frame clones and leaves some out. Among 65,000 to 90,000 clones, around 94% were seen once, and the ten largest hold 0.39%. Sequences were obtained from T cells isolated from PBMCs. Receptors originate from a human donor in good health.

The chain employs TRBV6-6 and TRBJ2-7; 11 nucleotides line up with TRBD1. This CDR3 spans 14 amino acids. CDR1 is MNHNY and CDR2 is SVGAGI in the germline V gene (reference sequence). The V and J ends lost 8 bases and 2 bases, in that order; junction bases with no gene match: 5. CDR3 in amino acids: CASGDRGKTYEQYF. The DNA for the CDR3 is TGTGCCAGCGGGGACAGGGGGAAAACCTACGAGCAGTACTTC.

This CDR3 is CASRFRAGLNEQFF. Written as DNA, the CDR3 is TGTGCAAGTCGCTTTCGAGCGGGCCTCAATGAGCAGTTCTTC. The chain has TRBV12-2 and TRBJ2-1; the DNA was not used to check the table's D call, TRBD2. TRBV12-2 is termed a pseudogene. The CDR3 is made up of 14 amino acids.

The J gene is TRBJ1-4, the V gene TRBV6-5; the D is unclear. Germline loops: CDR1 MNHEY, CDR2 SVGAGI. The germline V and J ends were trimmed by 0 bases and 7 bases, with 12 bases remaining between them. The CDR3 is 15 residues long. This CDR3 reads CASSYSSETVEKLFF. The CDR3 DNA sequence: TGTGCCAGCAGTTACTCGAGTGAAACAGTTGAAAAACTGTTTTTT.

The genes are TRBV2 and TRBJ2-7; 11 bases are shared with TRBD2. V shed 6 bases, J shed 1 base, and the junction held 5 bases outside the gene matches. The CDR3 loop spans 15 amino acids. CDR1 SNHLY and CDR2 FYNNEI come from the germline V gene. The CDR3 region has the DNA TGTGCCAGCAGAGGACTAGCGGGCATTTCCTACGAGCAGTACTTC. Amino acids: CASRGLAGISYEQYF. Variable domain in full (rest from reference TRBV2 and TRBJ2-7): EPEVTQTPSHQVTQMGQEVILRCVPISNHLYFYWYRQILGQKVEFLVSFYNNEISEKSEIFDDQFSVERPDGSNFTLKIRSTKLEDSAMYFCASRGLAGISYEQYFGPGTRLTVT.

This sequence joins TRBV5-1 and TRBJ2-1; D is unclear. Deletions cut 1 base from V and 10 bases from J, with 6 bases between. CDR3 length: 11 amino acids. Germline CDR1 SGHRS, CDR2 YFSETQ. The CDR3 coding sequence is TGCGCCAGCAGCTTGCGAGTCGAGCAGTTCTTC. Residues: CASSLRVEQFF.

This chain links TRBV4-3 with TRBJ2-7; TRBD2 matches at 7 bases. The ends lost 0 bases at V and 0 bases at J; junction bases unmatched: 5. Germline CDR1 reads LGHNA; CDR2 reads YSLEER. This CDR3 comprises 16 residues. The CDR3 bases are TGCGCCAGCAGCCAAGATCAGGCTAGCGGCTCCTACGAGCAGTACTTC. Translation: CASSQDQASGSYEQYF.

V and J are TRBV2 and TRBJ2-3; 16 positions agree with TRBD2. The V gene's germline CDR1 is SNHLY and CDR2 FYNNEI. The length of the CDR3 is 14 residues. The V and J ends lost 8 bases and 6 bases, in that order; junction bases with no gene match: 2. The CDR3 sequence is CASWGLAGGDTQYF. CDR3 coding DNA: TGTGCCAGCTGGGGACTAGCGGGAGGGGATACGCAGTATTTT.

This rearrangement joins TRBV27 to TRBJ2-7; 7 nucleotides match TRBD1. The germline V gene encodes CDR1 MNHEY and CDR2 SMNVEV (reference sequence). The CDR3 consists of 16 residues. V lost 0 bases to trimming and J lost 4 bases; unmatched junction nucleotides: 9. CDR3 residues: CASSLSWPTGNYEQYF. CDR3 nucleotide sequence: TGTGCCAGCAGTTTATCCTGGCCGACAGGGAATTACGAGCAGTACTTC.

V is TRBV13 and J is TRBJ2-7, with 7 bases identical to TRBD2. The V and J ends lost 0 bases and 4 bases, in that order; junction bases with no gene match: 15. Per the germline V gene, CDR1 is PRHDT and CDR2 is FYEKMQ (reference sequence). The CDR3 totals 18 residues. CDR3 coding DNA: TGTGCCAGCAGCTTAGGCCCCAAGGCTAGCGGAATCCCTTACGAGCAGTACTTC. Translating gives CASSLGPKASGIPYEQYF.

The rearrangement joins TRBV5-1 to TRBJ2-3; 8 bases fit TRBD2. CDR3 length: 17 residues. With V trimmed by 0 bases and J by 1 base, 7 bases remained unmatched. Germline loops: CDR1 SGHRS, CDR2 YFSETQ. The CDR3 loop is CASSLVKSTSGTDTQYF. CDR3 nucleotides: TGCGCCAGCAGCTTGGTAAAGTCGACTAGCGGCACAGATACGCAGTATTTT.

The rearrangement uses TRBV14 and TRBJ1-2, with D perhaps TRBD1 (5 bases). Germline values: CDR1 SGHDN, CDR2 FVKESK. V shed 1 base and J shed 2 bases, with 8 bases lying between them. This CDR3 is built from 14 residues. The CDR3 region is CASSQGTLNYGYTF. CDR3 in DNA: TGTGCCAGCAGCCAAGGGACATTAAACTATGGCTACACCTTC.

V usage is TRBV2 and J usage is TRBJ1-2; 11 bases are shared with TRBD1. Germline CDR1 is SNHLY and CDR2 is FYNNEI. With 5 bases clipped from V and 8 bases from J, the junction kept 4 bases outside the gene matches. This CDR3 comprises 13 residues. The CDR3 sequence: CASSWTGGQGYTF. The CDR3 region has the DNA TGTGCCAGCAGTTGGACAGGGGGCCAGGGCTACACCTTC. The whole variable domain, remainder taken from reference TRBV2 and TRBJ1-2, is EPEVTQTPSHQVTQMGQEVILRCVPISNHLYFYWYRQILGQKVEFLVSFYNNEISEKSEIFDDQFSVERPDGSNFTLKIRSTKLEDSAMYFCASSWTGGQGYTFGSGTRLTVV.

The chain uses TRBV6-5 and TRBJ2-3; TRBD2 is a possible D gene (5 bases). Germline CDR1 and CDR2: MNHEY and SVGAGI. This CDR3 is 15 amino acids long. V shed 5 bases and J shed 0 bases, with 12 bases lying between them. CDR3 protein: CASSRGLTSTDTQYF. CDR3 DNA: TGTGCCAGCAGTCGAGGGCTTACTAGCACAGATACGCAGTATTTT.

The table lists this clone with a count of one. The chain links TRBV4-1 to TRBJ2-7, with TRBD2 matching 9 bases. V dropped 5 bases and J dropped 6; count of bases not matched to a gene: 8. The CDR3 extends over 14 amino acids. Germline V gene data show CDR1 as MGHRA and CDR2 as YSYEKL. The CDR3, as DNA: TGCGCCAGCAGCACGCAATTAGCGGGAGTCGAGCAGTACTTC. This codes for CASSTQLAGVEQYF.

This chain uses TRBV7-2 with TRBJ1-1; D possibly corresponds to TRBD1 (5 bases). Germline V lookup: CDR1 SGHTA, CDR2 FQGNSA. The CDR3 covers 15 residues. V dropped 2 bases and J dropped 6 bases, with 16 bases sitting between them. The CDR3 DNA reads as TGTGCCAGCAGCTTATGGTCTCCAGGGATATCTGAAGCTTTCTTT. It codes for CASSLWSPGISEAFF. Looking up the rest from reference TRBV7-2 and TRBJ1-1 gives the full variable domain: GAGVSQSPSNKVTEKGKDVELRCDPISGHTALYWYRQSLGQGLEFLIYFQGNSAPDKSGLPSDRFSAERTGGSVSTLTIQRTQQEDSAVYLCASSLWSPGISEAFFGQGTRLTVV.

The J gene is TRBJ2-2, the V gene TRBV6-6, with D unresolved. Trimming removed 4 bases at V and 1 base at J, with 13 bases between. Germline CDR1 MNHNY, CDR2 SVGAGI (reference sequence). This CDR3 region has 16 residues. This CDR3 reads CASSFRAGKNTGELFF. The CDR3 region has the DNA TGTGCCAGCAGTTTCCGCGCAGGCAAGAACACCGGGGAGCTGTTTTTT.

This clone was observed a single time. V gene TRBV2 combines with J gene TRBJ2-7, with unresolved D. Germline-derived CDR1 and CDR2 are SNHLY and FYNNEI. The CDR3 sequence is 13 residues long. With 7 bases removed from V and 2 bases from J, the gap between germline ends came to 12 bases. The CDR3 region is CASTAPRTYEQYF. In DNA form, the CDR3 reads TGTGCCAGCACCGCCCCGCGTACCTACGAGCAGTACTTC.

In its sample, this clone was seen once. This sequence joins TRBV14 and TRBJ2-3; weak D call: TRBD2 (5 bases). This CDR3 is built from 18 residues. The germline V gene encodes CDR1 SGHDN and CDR2 FVKESK. Trimming stripped 1 base from V and 2 bases from J, with 19 bases between. CDR3 coding DNA: TGTGCCAGCAGCCAAGGATACGGGCTAGCCGACTTCACAGATACGCAGTATTTT. It specifies CASSQGYGLADFTDTQYF.

In its sample, this clone was seen once. The CDR3 loop is CSASGGGPYEQYF. CDR3 nucleotides: TGCAGCGCTAGCGGGGGTGGGCCCTACGAGCAGTACTTC. This chain uses TRBV29-1 with TRBJ2-7; 10 nucleotides match TRBD2. V was clipped by 7 bases and J by 2 bases; unmatched bases: 5. The CDR3 is 13 residues long. Germline V gives CDR1 SQVTM, CDR2 ANQGSEA.

The rearrangement joins TRBV5-1 to TRBJ2-6, with TRBD1 as a possible D gene (5 bases). Germline V gene lookup returns CDR1 SGHRS and CDR2 YFSETQ. The CDR3 is made up of 14 amino acids. With 3 bases removed from V and 8 bases from J, the gap between germline ends came to 12 bases. The DNA of the CDR3 is TGCGCCAGCAGCTCGACAGTGTCCTCCAACGTCCTGACTTTC. This gives the protein CASSSTVSSNVLTF. Full variable domain (missing parts from reference TRBV5-1 and TRBJ2-6): KAGVTQTPRYLIKTRGQQVTLSCSPISGHRSVSWYQQTPGQGLQFLFEYFSETQRNKGNFPGRFSGRQFSNSRSEMNVSTLELGDSALYLCASSSTVSSNVLTFGAGSRLTVL.

The chain links TRBV7-9 to TRBJ1-4; the D is unclear. This CDR3 has 12 amino acids. CDR1 and CDR2 (germline): SEHNR, FQNEAQ (reference sequence). Trimming took 5 bases from V and 8 from J, leaving 9 bases between them. In nucleotides, the CDR3 is TGTGCCAGCAGCCTTCGCTACGAAAAACTGTTTTTT. Encoded protein: CASSLRYEKLFF.

The chain employs TRBV5-1 and TRBJ2-3, with 9 bases matching TRBD2. The CDR3 length is 15 residues. Germline V lookup: CDR1 SGHRS, CDR2 YFSETQ. The J segment lost 3 bases and the V segment lost 5 bases, leaving 7 bases of the junction unmatched. As DNA, the CDR3 is TGCGCCAGCAGACTAGGACTAGCGAGGACAGATACGCAGTATTTT. This translates into CASRLGLARTDTQYF.

This chain connects TRBV7-9 to TRBJ2-1; 9 nucleotides align to TRBD2. Trimming cost V 1 base and J 7 bases; bases outside gene matches: 17. The germline V gene has CDR1 SEHNR and CDR2 FQNEAQ (reference sequence). The CDR3 loop spans 19 amino acids. The CDR3 nucleotides read TGTGCCAGCAGCTTAGTTGCAGCGGGAGGATCTTATTCGAGGAATGAGCAGTTCTTC. Translating it yields CASSLVAAGGSYSRNEQFF.

Only one count was recorded for this clone. The chain links TRBV6-1 to TRBJ2-1, with 9 nucleotides matching TRBD2. V trimming: 2 bases; J trimming: 9 bases; junction bases outside the gene matches: 8. This CDR3 spans 15 amino acids. Germline V gives CDR1 MNHNS, CDR2 SASEGT. The CDR3 coding sequence is TGTGCCAGCAGTGAACTAACAGGGACTAGCCTTGAGCAGTTCTTC. It codes for CASSELTGTSLEQFF.

The chain joins TRBV6-1 to TRBJ2-7; D ambiguous. Germline CDR1 MNHNS, CDR2 SASEGT. V lost 4 bases, J lost 4 bases, and 11 bases lay in between. The CDR3 is made up of 13 amino acids. DNA of the CDR3: TGTGCCAGCAGTGTAGGCAGGTTATACGAGCAGTACTTC. Its translation: CASSVGRLYEQYF.

The rearrangement joins TRBV28 to TRBJ2-1; 7 nucleotides align to TRBD2. Per the germline V gene, CDR1 is MDHEN and CDR2 is SYDVKM. CDR3 length: 15 amino acids. V lost 3 bases and J lost 3; bases outside the gene matches: 5. The CDR3: CASSFLAAIYNEQFF. For the CDR3, the DNA is TGTGCCAGCAGTTTCCTAGCGGCTATCTACAATGAGCAGTTCTTC.

This clone was observed once. The rearrangement joins TRBV5-4 to TRBJ2-7; TRBD1 aligns across 10 bases. CDR1 and CDR2 from the germline V gene are SGHNT and YYREEE (reference sequence). The CDR3 is 12 amino acids. J gave up 6 bases and V 5 bases, and 2 bases lay outside the gene matches. The CDR3 spells CASRGTGAEQYF. The DNA of the CDR3 is TGTGCCAGCAGGGGGACAGGGGCCGAGCAGTACTTC.